This T cell receptor beta chain appears in the sequencing data of a study of OX40 agonist ivuxolimab in advanced cancers. Study summary: Every 2 weeks, patients got intravenous ivuxolimab at one of six dose levels (0.01-10 mg/kg). Partial responses were achieved by three patients, of whom one had hepatocellular carcinoma and two had cutaneous melanoma.

Trimming took 0 bases from V and 0 from J, leaving 18 bases between them. This CDR3 has 18 amino acids. Per germline, CDR1 SGHVS and CDR2 FNYEAQ. Only in-frame clones appear in the TCRdb table, and some are missing; sequencing was by immunoSEQ multiplex PCR. The sample includes some 55,000 clones, about four fifths of them seen just once. The sample consisted of CD4+ or CD8+ T cells sorted from blood, taken in a trial of the OX40 agonist ivuxolimab. The TCR originated in an adult with an advanced solid tumor such as melanoma, head and neck, liver or kidney cancer. This chain connects TRBV7-6 to TRBJ2-7, with D perhaps matching TRBD2 (6 bases). For the CDR3, the DNA is TGTGCCAGCAGCTTAGCGTTTCGGGAGCGATCGAGCTCCTACGAGCAGTACTTC. Translation gives CASSLAFRERSSSYEQYF.